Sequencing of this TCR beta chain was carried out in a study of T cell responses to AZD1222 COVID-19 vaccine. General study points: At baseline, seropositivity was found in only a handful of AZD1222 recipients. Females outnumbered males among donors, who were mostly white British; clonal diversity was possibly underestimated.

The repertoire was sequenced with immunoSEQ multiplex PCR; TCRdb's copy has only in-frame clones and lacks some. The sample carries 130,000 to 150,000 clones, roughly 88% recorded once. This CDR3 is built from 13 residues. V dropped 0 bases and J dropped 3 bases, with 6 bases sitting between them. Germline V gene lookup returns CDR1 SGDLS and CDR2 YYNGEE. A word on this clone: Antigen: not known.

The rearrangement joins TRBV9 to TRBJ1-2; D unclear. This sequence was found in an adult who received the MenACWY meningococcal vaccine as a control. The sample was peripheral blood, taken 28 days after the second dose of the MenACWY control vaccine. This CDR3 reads CASSVEDHYGYTF. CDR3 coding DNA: TGTGCCAGCAGCGTAGAGGACCACTATGGCTACACCTTC.